Below, 7 T cell receptor beta chains from the same sample are listed, as sequenced in a study of cytomegalovirus exposure and HLA in healthy donors (dated by TCRdb to about 2017). The method behind the library was the immunoSEQ multiplex PCR assay. A mixture of 60 forward primers for TCR Vbeta segments and 13 reverse primers for TCR Jbeta segments was used in the multiplex PCR. As stored in TCRdb, this immuneACCESS dataset retains in-frame rearrangements with V and J assigned. A fraction of the clones does not appear; measured against another copy, unresolved V genes explain less than half of the discrepancy, and the remainder lacks a known reason. Across this sample there are about 150,000 clones, with around 79% seen only once. In total, the top ten clones hold under 4% of the sample. Sequenced input: PBMCs. Every receptor here comes from a human donor in good health.

The V and J genes are TRBV7-9 and TRBJ2-7; 8 bases fit TRBD1. There are 14 residues in the CDR3. Germline V gene sequence: CDR1 SEHNR, CDR2 FQNEAQ (reference sequence). V lost 1 base, J lost 7 bases, and 6 bases stayed unmatched. The CDR3 sequence: CASSLGQGPGEQYF. The CDR3 DNA follows: TGTGCCAGCAGCTTAGGACAGGGGCCGGGGGAGCAGTACTTC. The full variable domain, with the rest looked up from reference TRBV7-9 and TRBJ2-7, is DTGVSQNPRHKITKRGQNVTFRCDPISEHNRLYWYRQTLGQGPEFLTYFQNEAQLEKSRLLSDRFSAERPKGSFSTLEIQRTEQGDSAMYLCASSLGQGPGEQYFGPGTRLTVT.

V usage is TRBV27 and J usage is TRBJ1-1; D gene uncertain. The length of the CDR3 is 13 residues. Deletions cut 3 bases from V and 5 bases from J, with 10 bases between. Per germline, CDR1 MNHEY and CDR2 SMNVEV (reference sequence). The CDR3 sequence: CASSLRGDTEAFF. The CDR3 bases are TGTGCCAGCAGTTTGCGGGGAGATACTGAAGCTTTCTTT.

A few counts support this clone. The chain combines TRBV6-4 with TRBJ2-3; 9 bases fit TRBD2. The CDR3 has 14 residues. Per germline, CDR1 MRHNA and CDR2 SNTAGT. Trimming removed 4 bases from V and 2 bases from J; junction bases left unmatched: 1. CDR3 residues: CASSGGGATDTQYF. CDR3 in DNA: TGTGCCAGCAGTGGCGGGGGGGCCACAGATACGCAGTATTTT.

V gene TRBV9 combines with J gene TRBJ1-1; TRBD1 matches 9 bases. The trim removed 3 bases at V and 4 bases at J, leaving 4 bases unmatched. The CDR3 is 14 residues long. Germline V gene data show CDR1 as SGDLS and CDR2 as YYNGEE. The CDR3 DNA reads TGTGCCAGCAGCGAACAGGGGGCGGGCACTGAAGCTTTCTTT. It is translated as CASSEQGAGTEAFF.

V and J are TRBV18 and TRBJ1-2; possible D gene TRBD1, 5 bases. Trimming cost V 6 bases and J 0 bases, with 14 bases left between them. Germline-derived CDR1 and CDR2 are KGHSH and LQKENI. The CDR3 extends over 15 amino acids. Here the CDR3 reads CASSPLTVPNYGYTF. CDR3 bases: TGTGCCAGCTCTCCCCTGACAGTGCCTAACTATGGCTACACCTTC.

V usage is TRBV2 and J usage is TRBJ1-2; 9 nucleotides line up with TRBD1. The CDR3 covers 14 residues. CDR1 is SNHLY and CDR2 is FYNNEI in the germline V gene. Trimming cost V 7 bases and J 5 bases; bases outside gene matches: 8. The CDR3 region has the DNA TGTGCCAGCACCCCCGGACAGGGGAAGTATGGCTACACCTTC. Protein: CASTPGQGKYGYTF.

The chain has TRBV19 and TRBJ2-2, with 8 bases lining up with TRBD2. The ends lost 6 bases at V and 3 bases at J; junction bases unmatched: 6. The germline gives CDR1 LNHDA, CDR2 SQIVND (reference sequence). This CDR3 contains 15 residues. The chain's CDR3 is CASSPSGGDTGELFF. The CDR3, as DNA: TGTGCCAGTAGCCCCAGCGGGGGCGACACCGGGGAGCTGTTTTTT. Supplemented by reference TRBV19 and TRBJ2-2, the full variable domain reads DGGITQSPKYLFRKEGQNVTLSCEQNLNHDAMYWYRQDPGQGLRLIYYSQIVNDFQKGDIAEGYSVSREKKESFPLTVTSAQKNPTAFYLCASSPSGGDTGELFFGEGSRLTVL.